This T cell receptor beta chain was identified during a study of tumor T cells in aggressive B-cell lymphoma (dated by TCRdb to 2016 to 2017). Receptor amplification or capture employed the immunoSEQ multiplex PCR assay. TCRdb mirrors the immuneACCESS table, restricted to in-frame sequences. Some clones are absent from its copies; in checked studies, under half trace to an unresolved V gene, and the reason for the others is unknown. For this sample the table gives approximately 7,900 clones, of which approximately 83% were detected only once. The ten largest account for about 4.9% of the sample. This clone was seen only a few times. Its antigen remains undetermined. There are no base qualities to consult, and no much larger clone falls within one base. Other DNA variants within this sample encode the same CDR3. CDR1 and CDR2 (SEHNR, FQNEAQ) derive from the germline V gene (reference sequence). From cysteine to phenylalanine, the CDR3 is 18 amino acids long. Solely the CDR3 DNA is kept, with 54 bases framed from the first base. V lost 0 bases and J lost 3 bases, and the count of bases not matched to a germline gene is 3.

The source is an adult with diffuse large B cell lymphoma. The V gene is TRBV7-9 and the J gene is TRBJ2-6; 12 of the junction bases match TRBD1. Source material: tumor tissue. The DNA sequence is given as TGTGCCAGCAGCTTAGCGGGACAGGGGGCGGGTGGGGCCAACGTCCTGACTTTC. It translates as CASSLAGQGAGGANVLTF.